This T cell receptor (beta chain) was sequenced for a study of CD4 and CD8 cells across lung adenocarcinoma regions. This CDR3 is built from 15 residues. V lost 1 base and J lost 5; bases outside the gene matches: 4. TCRdb re-derived calls from the PCR reads in MiXCR, one entry per CDR3 protein. The sample lists about 25,000 distinct CDR3 sequences, roughly half occurring once. This clonotype was detected a few times. The patients had localized lung adenocarcinoma, a non-small cell subtype. Input material: CD4+ T cells from the center of a lung tumor. The V gene is TRBV12-3 or TRBV12-4, the J gene TRBJ2-2, with 7 bases lining up with TRBD2. This receptor was obtained from a male donor with lung adenocarcinoma. The CD4 and CD8 labels of this study may be unreliable. CDR3 amino acids: CASSLDGGGTGELFF. As DNA, the CDR3 is TGTGCCAGCAGTTTAGATGGGGGAGGGACCGGGGAGCTGTTTTTT.